Listed below are T cell receptor beta chains from one sample, sequenced in a study of monozygotic twins with inflammatory bowel disease. TCRdb reprocessed the 5' RACE reads and stores each CDR3 protein as one record, lacking DNA. The sample's table shows 200,000 to 250,000 distinct CDR3 sequences. Material for sequencing was blood. These receptors were taken from a human donor with ulcerative colitis or Crohn's disease, or a healthy co-twin of an affected twin (not recorded which). CDR3s include the opening cysteine and the closing phenylalanine or tryptophan. The order of the fields is J gene, V gene, CDR3 protein.

J gene: TRBJ2-6; V gene: TRBV7-2; CDR3 protein: CASRTGLTGANVLTF
J gene: TRBJ2-7; V gene: TRBV7-9; CDR3 protein: CASSFRDQPYEQYF
J gene: TRBJ2-7; V gene: TRBV20-1; CDR3 protein: CSASLAAYEQYF
J gene: TRBJ1-2; V gene: TRBV18; CDR3 protein: CASSPPGPNYGYTF
J gene: TRBJ2-3; V gene: TRBV12-3/TRBV12-4; CDR3 protein: CASSLGDLRDTQYF
J gene: TRBJ2-3; V gene: TRBV10-3; CDR3 protein: CAISVPAGAVDTQYF
J gene: TRBJ2-3; V gene: TRBV25-1; CDR3 protein: CASSEFRSPQGPRGTQYF
J gene: TRBJ2-7; V gene: TRBV9; CDR3 protein: CASSVDRGYEQYF
J gene: TRBJ1-1; V gene: TRBV5-1; CDR3 protein: CASSLEWLGVAEAFF
J gene: TRBJ2-5; V gene: TRBV12-3/TRBV12-4; CDR3 protein: CASSYRETQYF
J gene: TRBJ2-3; V gene: TRBV7-9; CDR3 protein: CASSPRGMTTDTQYF
J gene: TRBJ2-7; V gene: TRBV5-1; CDR3 protein: CASSWQDPGYEQYF
J gene: TRBJ2-3; V gene: TRBV12-3/TRBV12-4; CDR3 protein: CASSFPTGFSDTQYF
J gene: TRBJ1-1; V gene: TRBV7-3; CDR3 protein: CASSLRGDRDLGEAFF
J gene: TRBJ1-6; V gene: TRBV7-2; CDR3 protein: CASSFRGYNSPLHF
J gene: TRBJ2-1; V gene: TRBV7-2; CDR3 protein: CASSFTSGGTYNEQFF
J gene: TRBJ1-5; V gene: TRBV12-3/TRBV12-4; CDR3 protein: CASSLDRARGQPQHF
J gene: TRBJ1-1; V gene: TRBV5-1; CDR3 protein: CASSDRDRGENTEAFF
J gene: TRBJ2-1; V gene: TRBV12-3/TRBV12-4; CDR3 protein: CASSADSLYNEQFF
J gene: TRBJ1-1; V gene: TRBV5-1; CDR3 protein: CASSRETGMTEAFF
J gene: TRBJ2-4; V gene: TRBV7-9; CDR3 protein: CASSSPFLAKNIQYF
J gene: TRBJ1-2; V gene: TRBV5-1; CDR3 protein: CASSLDPIAPGYTF